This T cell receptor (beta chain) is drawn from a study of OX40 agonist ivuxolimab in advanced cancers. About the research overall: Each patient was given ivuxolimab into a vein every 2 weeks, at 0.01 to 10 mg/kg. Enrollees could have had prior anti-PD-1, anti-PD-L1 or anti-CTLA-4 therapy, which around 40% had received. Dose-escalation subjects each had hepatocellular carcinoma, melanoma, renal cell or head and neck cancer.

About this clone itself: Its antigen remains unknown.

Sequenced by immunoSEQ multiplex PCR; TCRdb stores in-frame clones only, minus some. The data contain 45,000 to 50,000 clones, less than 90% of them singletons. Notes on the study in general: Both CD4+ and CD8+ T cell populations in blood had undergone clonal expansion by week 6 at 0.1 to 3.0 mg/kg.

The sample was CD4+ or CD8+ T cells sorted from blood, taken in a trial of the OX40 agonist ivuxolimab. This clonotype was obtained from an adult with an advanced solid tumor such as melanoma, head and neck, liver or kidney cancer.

Here the CDR3 reads CASSEAPIYGYTF. The CDR3 nucleotides read TGTGCCAGCAGTGAAGCGCCTATCTATGGCTACACCTTC. The rearrangement joins TRBV6-1 to TRBJ1-2; D is ambiguous. Germline V gives CDR1 MNHNS, CDR2 SASEGT. The CDR3 sequence is 13 residues long. Trimming took 0 bases from V and 4 from J, leaving 6 bases between them.